A selection of T cell receptor beta chains follows, all from one sample in a study of graft-versus-host responses after intestinal transplantation. The repertoire was sequenced with immunoSEQ multiplex PCR; TCRdb's copy has only in-frame clones and lacks some. The table records tens of thousands of clones, approximately 95% of them present only once. The antigens of these receptors remain unknown. Source: unstimulated CD8+ T cells sorted from spleen or lymph node cells, taken before intestinal transplant. Source of these receptors: a human donor who received an intestinal transplant. Both conserved end residues are part of each CDR3. A D gene is named only where the DNA matches it firmly. Part of the rows lack a size; the others show once, few, many or a class for expanded clones.

v_call,clone_size,j_call,d_call,cdr3_nt,cdr3_aa
TRBV4-1,-,TRBJ1-6,TRBD1,TGCGCCAGCAGCGAGACAGGGCCCGGGCCCCTCCACTTT,CASSETGPGPLHF
TRBV6-5,-,TRBJ1-6,TRBD1,TGTGCCAGCAGTGGGACAGGGAGTAATTCACCCCTCCACTTT,CASSGTGSNSPLHF
TRBV28,-,TRBJ2-1,-,TGTGCCAGCAGCCCTCCCGGGGGAAGCTCCTACAATGAGCAGTTCTTC,CASSPPGGSSYNEQFF
TRBV5-1,-,TRBJ2-7,TRBD2,TGCGCCAGCAGCTTGGTAGCGGGAAGAAACTACGAGCAGTACTTC,CASSLVAGRNYEQYF
TRBV11-2,-,TRBJ1-1,-,TGTGCCAGCAGCTCGCCGACAGATTCTATGAACACTGAAGCTTTCTTT,CASSSPTDSMNTEAFF
TRBV6-1,-,TRBJ2-7,-,TGTGCCAGCAGTGATAGTAGCGGCTACGAGCAGTACTTC,CASSDSSGYEQYF
TRBV5-6,-,TRBJ2-7,-,TGTGCCAGCAGCTTGGCCGTCTACGAGCAGTACTTC,CASSLAVYEQYF
TRBV10-3,-,TRBJ1-4,-,TGTGCCATCAGGGCCCACGATGATACTAATGAAAAACTGTTTTTT,CAIRAHDDTNEKLFF
TRBV14,-,TRBJ2-7,TRBD2,TGTGCCAGCAGCCAAGACCGCGGGAGTCGGGACGAGCAGTACTTC,CASSQDRGSRDEQYF
TRBV9,-,TRBJ2-3,-,TGTGCCAGCCGGGGAGGCACAGATACGCAGTATTTT,CASRGGTDTQYF
TRBV13,-,TRBJ2-1,TRBD1,TGTGCCAGCAGCTTAGGACCGGGACAGGGGGACAATGAGCAGTTCTTC,CASSLGPGQGDNEQFF
TRBV5-5,-,TRBJ1-3,-,TGTGCCAGCAGCTCTTCTCGGGAGCACTCTGGAAACACCATATATTTT,CASSSSREHSGNTIYF
TRBV27,-,TRBJ1-5,TRBD1,TGTGCCAGCAGTGACGGACAGGGGGCTAATAGCAATCAGCCCCAGCATTTT,CASSDGQGANSNQPQHF
TRBV28,-,TRBJ2-4,TRBD1,TGTGCCAGCAGTTTGGGACAGGGAGAAAACATTCAGTACTTC,CASSLGQGENIQYF
TRBV4-3,once,TRBJ2-7,-,TGCGCCAGCAGCCAAGAGATTGACAGGAGCTCCTACGAGCAGTACTTC,CASSQEIDRSSYEQYF
TRBV9,once,TRBJ2-1,-,TGTGCCAGCAGCCCAGAGGGGGTTAGCTCCTACAATGAGCAGTTCTTC,CASSPEGVSSYNEQFF
TRBV4-2,-,TRBJ2-7,TRBD2,TGTGCCAGCAGCCAAGAAGAACCGGGACTAGCCACCTACGAGCAGTACTTC,CASSQEEPGLATYEQYF
TRBV9,-,TRBJ2-3,TRBD2,TGTGCCAGCAGCGTAGGCGGGGGGGGCACAGATACGCAGTATTTT,CASSVGGGGTDTQYF
TRBV14,-,TRBJ1-6,-,TGTGCCAGCAGCCAAGGCAGGGTAGTTTCACCCCTCCACTTT,CASSQGRVVSPLHF
TRBV9,-,TRBJ2-2,TRBD1,TGTGCCAGCAGCGTACGCCGGGACAGGGGCACCGGGGAGCTGTTTTTT,CASSVRRDRGTGELFF
TRBV7-9,-,TRBJ2-7,-,TGTGCCAGCAGCTTCACATCGGGAGCCTACGAGCAGTACTTC,CASSFTSGAYEQYF
TRBV27,-,TRBJ2-1,-,TGTGCCAGCAGTTTATCGGCAGGCTACAATGAGCAGTTCTTC,CASSLSAGYNEQFF
TRBV5-4,-,TRBJ1-2,TRBD1,TGTGCCAGCAGCTTAGGGACAGGGGGGATTTATGGCTACACCTTC,CASSLGTGGIYGYTF
TRBV28,-,TRBJ1-5,TRBD1,TGTGCCAGCACTCAGGGGGGAAATCAGCCCCAGCACTTT,CASTQGGNQPQHF
TRBV2,-,TRBJ2-2,TRBD1,TGTGCCAGCATTAGTGACAGGGTAAACACCGGGGAGCTGTTTTTT,CASISDRVNTGELFF
TRBV5-8,-,TRBJ2-7,-,TGTGCCAGCAGCTTGGGTGGGGGGTTCGAGCAGTACTTC,CASSLGGGFEQYF
TRBV5-1,-,TRBJ2-7,-,TGCGCCAGCAGCCCTAGCATCCTTGGCGAGCAGTACTTC,CASSPSILGEQYF
TRBV5-6,-,TRBJ2-7,-,TGTGCCAGCAGCCCCGGGAGTTTCTACGAGCAGTACTTC,CASSPGSFYEQYF
TRBV27,-,TRBJ2-7,TRBD1,TGTGCCAGCAGTTCCCGGGACAGGATCTACGAGCAGTACTTC,CASSSRDRIYEQYF
TRBV29-1,-,TRBJ2-3,TRBD1,TGCAGCGTCTACGACAGGGCAGGCACAGATACGCAGTATTTT,CSVYDRAGTDTQYF